What follows are 22 T cell receptor beta chains derived from one specimen sequenced in a study of patients and donors after allogeneic stem cell transplantation. TCRdb fed the RT-PCR reads into MiXCR, producing one record per CDR3 protein. The top ten hold 5% to 7.5% of the sample, which has about 960,000 distinct CDR3 sequences, roughly 17% seen once. Source material: blood, either unsorted or a sorted T cell fraction (not recorded which). The receptors shown here come from a human donor who was either an allogeneic HSCT recipient or a stem cell or donor lymphocyte infusion donor (not recorded which). It is not recorded whose cells these are; they may come from a transplant donor.

This clonotype has just a few counts. This chain connects TRBV12-3 or TRBV12-4 to TRBJ1-2, with 7 bases lining up with TRBD1. With 6 bases clipped from V and 0 bases from J, the junction kept 7 bases outside the gene matches. There are 15 residues in the CDR3. The CDR3 loop is CASSFRQGSNYGYTF. The CDR3 DNA is TGTGCCAGCAGCTTTAGACAGGGCTCTAACTATGGCTACACCTTC.

This chain joins TRBV5-1 and TRBJ1-1; 10 bases are shared with TRBD1. The junction had 6 bases not matched to a gene; V was cut back by 4 bases and J by 12 bases. The CDR3 spans 12 residues. Germline CDR1 SGHRS, CDR2 YFSETQ. For the CDR3, the DNA is TGCGCCAGCAGCGGGGGACAGGGGTGGACTTTCTTT. Translated: CASSGGQGWTFF.

The CDR3 spells CASSLGYGSNTEAFF. The CDR3 bases are TGCGCCAGCAGCCTTGGGTACGGGTCAAACACTGAAGCTTTCTTT. This rearrangement joins TRBV5-1 to TRBJ1-1; D gene ambiguous. V was trimmed by 4 bases and J by 2 bases, leaving 15 bases between them. The CDR3 sequence is 15 residues long. The V gene's germline CDR1 is SGHRS and CDR2 YFSETQ.

This sequence joins TRBV6-2 or TRBV6-3 and TRBJ1-2, with no clear D. The CDR3 contains 12 residues. From germline, CDR1 is MNHEY and CDR2 SVGEGT. Trimming stripped 2 bases from V and 4 bases from J, with 5 bases between. In DNA form, the CDR3 reads TGTGCCAGCAGTTACCCCGCCTATGGCTACACCTTC. Protein sequence: CASSYPAYGYTF.

The V gene is TRBV5-1, the J gene TRBJ1-6; TRBD1 is a possible D gene (5 bases). V lost 1 base and J lost 7, with 9 bases in between. The CDR3 sequence is 14 residues long. Per germline, CDR1 SGHRS and CDR2 YFSETQ. Here the CDR3 reads CASSLLQGNSPLHF. The CDR3 DNA reads TGCGCCAGCAGCTTGTTGCAGGGAAATTCACCCCTCCACTTT.

This clonotype was found a few times. The chain recombines TRBV29-1 with TRBJ2-7; perhaps TRBD1 as D (6 bases). CDR1 SQVTM and CDR2 ANQGSEA come from the germline V gene. Trimming left V 0 bases short and J 2 bases short, with 11 bases between. The CDR3 loop spans 14 amino acids. CDR3 region: CSVEDPGQTYEQYF. Here the CDR3 DNA reads TGCAGCGTTGAAGATCCCGGACAGACCTACGAGCAGTACTTC.

This chain connects TRBV20-1 to TRBJ1-4, with D possibly matching TRBD1 (5 bases). The ends were cut back, 0 bases at V and 11 bases at J, with 16 bases in the middle. This CDR3 has 14 residues. In germline, CDR1 is DFQATT, CDR2 SNEGSKA (reference sequence). The chain's CDR3 is CSARDNSGGWKLFF. CDR3 DNA: TGCAGTGCTAGAGATAATTCGGGGGGATGGAAACTGTTTTTT.

In its sample, this clonotype was seen a few times. The chain employs TRBV5-6 and TRBJ2-6; 8 positions agree with TRBD1. Per the germline V gene, CDR1 is SGHDT and CDR2 is YYEEEE. J lost 4 bases, V lost 2 bases, and 5 bases had no gene match. CDR3 length equals 16 residues. The CDR3 coding sequence is TGTGCCAGCAGCTTATACAGGGGGTCCGGGGCCAACGTCCTGACTTTC. The encoded protein is CASSLYRGSGANVLTF.

V gene TRBV4-2 combines with J gene TRBJ2-7; 7 bases agree with TRBD1. Germline-derived CDR1 and CDR2 are LGHNA and YNFKEQ. V shed 2 bases and J 6 bases; nucleotides not matched to a gene: 4. The length of the CDR3 is 13 residues. The CDR3 DNA sequence: TGTGCCAGCAGCCAAACTGACAGGGTCGAGCAGTACTTC. The encoded protein is CASSQTDRVEQYF.

This clonotype was observed many times. CDR3 in DNA: TGCAGCGTGCCCAGGACAGAGAACGTTAATGGCTACACCTTC. Protein: CSVPRTENVNGYTF. The chain carries TRBV29-1 and TRBJ1-2; the D gene is possibly TRBD1 (6 bases). V gave up 6 bases and J gave up 6 bases, with 20 bases separating them. Per germline, CDR1 SQVTM and CDR2 ANQGSEA. This CDR3 region has 14 residues. Full variable domain (missing parts from reference TRBV29-1 and TRBJ1-2): SAVISQKPSRDICQRGTSLTIQCQVDSQVTMMFWYRQQPGQSLTLIATANQGSEATYESGFVIDKFPISRPNLTFSTLTVSNMSPEDSSIYLCSVPRTENVNGYTFGSGTRLTVV.

The chain is built from TRBV3-1 and TRBJ2-7; TRBD1 agrees at 9 bases. The CDR3 is 16 residues long. The germline V gene encodes CDR1 LGHDT and CDR2 YNNKEL (reference sequence). V shed 3 bases, J shed 5 bases, and the junction held 11 bases outside the gene matches. For the CDR3, the DNA is TGTGCCAGCAGCCAGGCCCCGGACAGGGGAGGACACGAGCAGTACTTC. Amino acids: CASSQAPDRGGHEQYF.

V gene TRBV20-1 combines with J gene TRBJ2-7; TRBD1 matches 8 bases. Germline lookup yields CDR1 DFQATT and CDR2 SNEGSKA (reference sequence). This CDR3 comprises 13 residues. The V and J ends lost 1 base and 11 bases, in that order; junction bases with no gene match: 10. The CDR3 DNA reads TGCAGTGCTAGAGCTTTGGACAGGGTGTCCGAGTACTTC. Translation gives CSARALDRVSEYF.

This clonotype came up many times. This chain connects TRBV20-1 to TRBJ2-3; a possible D gene is TRBD2 (6 bases). The V gene lost 3 bases and the J gene lost 0 bases, with 7 bases spanning the gap. Germline V gene data show CDR1 as DFQATT and CDR2 as SNEGSKA (reference sequence). The CDR3 has 13 residues. CDR3 nucleotides: TGCAGTGCTAGTGGAGGGAGCACAGATACGCAGTATTTT. Translation gives CSASGGSTDTQYF.

This clonotype was observed at least ten times. The rearrangement links TRBV5-1 to TRBJ2-7, with D perhaps being TRBD1 or TRBD2 (6 bases each). Per the germline V gene, CDR1 is SGHRS and CDR2 is YFSETQ. The CDR3 loop spans 15 amino acids. The ends were cut back, 4 bases at V and 4 bases at J, with 18 bases in the middle. Here the CDR3 reads CASSDIGGGSYEQYF. CDR3 sequence (DNA): TGCGCCAGCAGCGACATTGGAGGGGGATCATACGAGCAGTACTTC.

V usage is TRBV7-2 and J usage is TRBJ2-2; D unclear. The germline gives CDR1 SGHTA, CDR2 FQGNSA. Deletions cut 1 base from V and 3 bases from J, with 6 bases between. The CDR3 sequence is 14 residues long. CDR3 amino acids: CASSLEPYTGELFF. The CDR3 DNA reads as TGTGCCAGCAGCTTAGAACCGTACACCGGGGAGCTGTTTTTT.

The rearrangement links TRBV9 to TRBJ2-2; D remains ambiguous. The CDR3 totals 15 residues. Germline-derived CDR1 and CDR2 are SGDLS and YYNGEE. V lost 1 base and J 0 bases, leaving 7 bases between the germline ends. CDR3 DNA sequence: TGTGCCAGCAGCGTAAAACATTCGAACACCGGGGAGCTGTTTTTT. Translating gives CASSVKHSNTGELFF. Combining the CDR3 with reference TRBV9 and TRBJ2-2 gives the whole variable domain DSGVTQTPKHLITATGQRVTLRCSPRSGDLSVYWYQQSLDQGLQFLIQYYNGEERAKGNILERFSAQQFPDLHSELNLSSLELGDSALYFCASSVKHSNTGELFFGEGSRLTVL.

The chain joins TRBV10-3 to TRBJ2-3; D is possibly TRBD1 (6 bases). The V and J ends lost 3 bases and 5 bases respectively, with 15 bases between them. The germline gives CDR1 ENHRY, CDR2 SYGVKD. This CDR3 is built from 15 residues. The CDR3 loop reads CAISDSGTSQDTQYF. In nucleotides, the CDR3 is TGTGCCATCAGTGACTCCGGGACATCCCAAGATACGCAGTATTTT.

Ten or more counts support this clonotype. The chain combines TRBV4-1 with TRBJ1-6; 10 nucleotides align to TRBD1. The V segment lost 9 bases and the J segment 7 bases; nucleotides outside the gene matches: 3. From germline, CDR1 is MGHRA and CDR2 YSYEKL. CDR3 length: 13 amino acids. As DNA, the CDR3 is TGCGCCAGTGCGGGACAGGGGAATTCACCCCTCCACTTT. Translation gives CASAGQGNSPLHF.

This clonotype came up a few times. This rearrangement joins TRBV27 to TRBJ2-1; perhaps D is TRBD1 or TRBD2 (6 bases each). Germline V gene sequence: CDR1 MNHEY, CDR2 SMNVEV (reference sequence). This CDR3 comprises 13 residues. Between the trimmed V and J ends, which lost 4 bases and 9 bases, there was a span of 13 bases. This chain's CDR3 is CASSSGGPSEQFF. CDR3 DNA sequence: TGTGCCAGCAGTTCCGGGGGCCCGAGTGAGCAGTTCTTC.

The chain joins TRBV4-2 to TRBJ1-5, with unresolved D. Germline CDR1 is LGHNA and CDR2 is YNFKEQ. The CDR3 is 16 amino acids. V shed 0 bases and J shed 0 bases, with 9 bases lying between them. CDR3 amino acids: CASSQEGWLSNQPQHF. CDR3 DNA: TGTGCCAGCAGCCAAGAGGGATGGCTTAGCAATCAGCCCCAGCATTTT.

The chain carries TRBV29-1 and TRBJ2-1; 7 bases line up with TRBD1. Germline V lookup: CDR1 SQVTM, CDR2 ANQGSEA. The CDR3 runs to 12 residues. J was trimmed by 5 bases and V by 6 bases; bases with no gene match: 4. This CDR3 reads CSVGTVDNEQFF. The CDR3 region has the DNA TGCAGCGTGGGGACAGTTGACAATGAGCAGTTCTTC.

This sequence joins TRBV15 and TRBJ2-7; 7 bases map to TRBD2. Germline CDR1 is LNHNV and CDR2 is YYDKDF (reference sequence). The CDR3 spans 14 residues. The ends lost 5 bases at V and 1 base at J; junction bases unmatched: 5. As DNA, the CDR3 is TGTGCCACCAGCCGAGCGGGATATTCCTACGAGCAGTACTTC. It encodes CATSRAGYSYEQYF.